This T cell receptor beta chain stems from a study of cytomegalovirus exposure and HLA in healthy donors. Findings and limits, study-wide: Reports credit the classifier with highly specific, highly sensitive diagnosis of cytomegalovirus status.

The primer mix had 60 Vbeta and 13 Jbeta primers. The data were produced by immunoSEQ multiplex PCR, yet TCRdb's version contains in-frame clones alone and is incomplete. This table holds 200,000 to 250,000 clones, approximately 80% found once. Comment on this clone: What it recognizes is unknown.

The sequence was collected from a girl aged 10-17 years in good health and CMV-seronegative. The sequencing input was PBMCs.

The CDR3 DNA sequence: TGTGCCAGCAGCTCCCGACAGGGCGATGTTTACAATGAGCAGTTCTTC. Encoded protein: CASSSRQGDVYNEQFF. The rearrangement uses TRBV7-9 and TRBJ2-1, with 7 bases fitting TRBD1. There are 16 residues in the CDR3. V lost 4 bases to trimming and J lost 4 bases; unmatched junction nucleotides: 10. The germline gives CDR1 SEHNR, CDR2 FQNEAQ (reference sequence).